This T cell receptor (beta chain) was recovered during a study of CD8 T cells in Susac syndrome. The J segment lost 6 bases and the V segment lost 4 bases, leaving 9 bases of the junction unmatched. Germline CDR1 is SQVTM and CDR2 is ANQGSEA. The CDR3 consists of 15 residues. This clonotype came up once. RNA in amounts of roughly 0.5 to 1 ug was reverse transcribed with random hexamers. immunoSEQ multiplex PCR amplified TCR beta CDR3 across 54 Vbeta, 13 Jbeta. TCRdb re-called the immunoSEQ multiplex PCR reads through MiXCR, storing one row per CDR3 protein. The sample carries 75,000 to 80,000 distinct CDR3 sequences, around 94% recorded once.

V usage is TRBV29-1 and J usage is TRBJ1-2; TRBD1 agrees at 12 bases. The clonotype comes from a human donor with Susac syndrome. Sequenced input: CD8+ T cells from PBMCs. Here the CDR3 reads CSVVGDRGPEDGYTF. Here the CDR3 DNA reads TGCAGCGTTGTAGGGGACAGGGGGCCAGAAGATGGCTACACCTTC.